Shown below are 32 T cell receptor beta chains from a single sample sequenced in a study of cytomegalovirus exposure and HLA in healthy donors. The PCR contained 60 Vbeta and 13 Jbeta primers. Profiled with immunoSEQ multiplex PCR; TCRdb holds only in-frame clones, not every one. The sample contains 170,000 or so clones, 77% of which appear only once. Material: PBMCs. All receptors derive from a woman aged 25 to 45 in good health and CMV-seronegative.

This clone was detected a few times. The chain links TRBV2 to TRBJ2-1; D gene unclear. V shed 7 bases and J shed 0 bases, with 7 bases lying between them. CDR3 length equals 13 residues. Germline assignment: CDR1 SNHLY and CDR2 FYNNEI. As DNA, the CDR3 is TGTGCCAGCACGGTGAGCTCCTACAATGAGCAGTTCTTC. This gives the protein CASTVSSYNEQFF.

The chain uses TRBV19 and TRBJ1-5; D is uncertain. This CDR3 comprises 16 residues. CDR1 and CDR2 from the germline V gene are LNHDA and SQIVND (reference sequence). Trimming pared 3 bases from V and 3 bases from J, leaving 15 bases between. CDR3 sequence reads: CASSILRSPDNQPQHF. DNA of the CDR3: TGTGCCAGTAGTATTTTACGGAGTCCAGACAATCAGCCCCAGCATTTT.

The gene calls are TRBV18 and TRBJ1-4, with TRBD1 as a possible D gene (6 bases). This CDR3 comprises 13 residues. Between the trimmed V and J ends, which lost 5 bases and 8 bases, there was a span of 12 bases. CDR1 is KGHSH and CDR2 is LQKENI in the germline V gene. The CDR3 here is CASSSGQSEKLFF. CDR3 bases: TGTGCCAGCTCATCCGGACAGTCGGAAAAACTGTTTTTT. Variable domain in full (rest from reference TRBV18 and TRBJ1-4): NAGVMQNPRHLVRRRGQEARLRCSPMKGHSHVYWYRQLPEEGLKFMVYLQKENIIDESGMPKERFSAEFPKEGPSILRIQQVVRGDSAAYFCASSSGQSEKLFFGSGTQLSVL.

A few counts support this clone. The chain is built from TRBV13 and TRBJ1-2; 9 bases line up with TRBD1. Trimming cost V 2 bases and J 0 bases; bases outside gene matches: 4. The CDR3 sequence is 16 residues long. CDR1 and CDR2 from the germline V gene are PRHDT and FYEKMQ (reference sequence). The CDR3 DNA follows: TGTGCCAGCAGCTTATACAGGGGGCCAGCTAACTATGGCTACACCTTC. Its translation is CASSLYRGPANYGYTF.

V is TRBV19 and J is TRBJ1-1; D may be TRBD1 (6 bases). Trimming took off 6 bases at V and 1 base at J, with 12 bases between the two ends. The CDR3 extends over 14 amino acids. Germline V gives CDR1 LNHDA, CDR2 SQIVND (reference sequence). This CDR3 reads CASSPGRGNTEAFF. The CDR3, as DNA: TGTGCCAGTAGCCCGGGCAGGGGGAACACTGAAGCTTTCTTT.

The V gene is TRBV7-2, the J gene TRBJ1-4; 9 nucleotides align to TRBD1. The CDR3 spans 13 residues. Germline V gene lookup returns CDR1 SGHTA and CDR2 FQGNSA. V was pared by 6 bases and J by 8 bases, with 4 bases of the junction left unmatched. The CDR3: CASRGQGREKLFF. DNA for the CDR3: TGTGCCAGCAGGGGACAGGGCCGCGAAAAACTGTTTTTT.

V and J are TRBV4-1 and TRBJ2-2; unclear D gene. CDR3 size: 16 residues. Germline values: CDR1 MGHRA, CDR2 YSYEKL. V lost 1 base and J 0 bases, leaving 9 bases between the germline ends. The CDR3 is CASSQVWSANTGELFF. The CDR3 DNA follows: TGCGCCAGCAGCCAAGTTTGGAGTGCGAACACCGGGGAGCTGTTTTTT.

The V gene is TRBV30, the J gene TRBJ1-1; D remains ambiguous. V was clipped by 0 bases and J by 11 bases, with 10 bases between them. The CDR3 consists of 11 residues. CDR1 and CDR2 from the germline V gene are GTSNPN and SVGIG (reference sequence). The CDR3 protein is CAWSVMGEAFF. The CDR3 region has the DNA TGTGCCTGGAGTGTAATGGGAGAGGCTTTCTTT.

The chain couples TRBV2 to TRBJ1-4; no clear D. This CDR3 region has 15 residues. CDR1 is SNHLY, CDR2 FYNNEI, per germline. Trimming removed 1 base from V and 2 bases from J, with 8 bases in between. As DNA, the CDR3 is TGTGCCAGCAGTGAAGGAGGTTTTACTAATGAAAAACTGTTTTTT. This sequence encodes CASSEGGFTNEKLFF. The full variable domain, in which reference TRBV2 and TRBJ1-4 provide the parts outside the CDR3, is EPEVTQTPSHQVTQMGQEVILRCVPISNHLYFYWYRQILGQKVEFLVSFYNNEISEKSEIFDDQFSVERPDGSNFTLKIRSTKLEDSAMYFCASSEGGFTNEKLFFGSGTQLSVL.

The J gene is TRBJ1-2, the V gene TRBV20-1; TRBD1 might be the D (5 bases). The CDR3 contains 10 residues. V lost 7 bases, J lost 10 bases, and 13 bases lay in between. Germline loops: CDR1 DFQATT, CDR2 SNEGSKA (reference sequence). The CDR3 sequence is CSEQGADYTF. CDR3 nucleotides: TGCAGTGAGCAAGGGGCCGACTACACCTTC.

J is TRBJ1-3 and V is TRBV7-9, with 7 nucleotides matching TRBD1. The CDR3 has 16 residues. CDR1 SEHNR and CDR2 FQNEAQ come from the germline V gene (reference sequence). Trimming at V came to 5 bases and at J to 0 bases, leaving 7 bases not matched to a gene. CDR3 region: CASSAWTGTSGNTIYF. CDR3 DNA: TGTGCCAGCAGCGCGTGGACAGGAACCTCTGGAAACACCATATATTTT.

This clone was counted only a few times. The chain combines TRBV7-2 with TRBJ1-1; 7 bases match TRBD1. With 7 bases clipped from V and 0 bases from J, the junction kept 8 bases outside the gene matches. The germline V gene encodes CDR1 SGHTA and CDR2 FQGNSA. CDR3 size: 15 residues. The CDR3 loop is CASTPRQGMNTEAFF. The CDR3 DNA reads TGTGCCAGCACCCCAAGACAGGGCATGAACACTGAAGCTTTCTTT. Full variable domain (missing parts from reference TRBV7-2 and TRBJ1-1): GAGVSQSPSNKVTEKGKDVELRCDPISGHTALYWYRQSLGQGLEFLIYFQGNSAPDKSGLPSDRFSAERTGGSVSTLTIQRTQQEDSAVYLCASTPRQGMNTEAFFGQGTRLTVV.

This clone was seen only a few times. The genes are TRBV5-1 and TRBJ2-2; possible D gene TRBD1, 7 bases. V was trimmed by 7 bases and J by 5 bases, leaving 18 bases between them. The CDR3 loop spans 15 amino acids. From germline, CDR1 is SGHRS and CDR2 YFSETQ. The CDR3 coding sequence is TGCGCCAGCGGCACCGGGGCAGGGGGGACCGGGGAGCTGTTTTTT. Its translation is CASGTGAGGTGELFF.

The rearrangement links TRBV11-3 to TRBJ2-7; D is undetermined. V was clipped by 1 base and J by 3 bases, with 10 bases between them. CDR1 is SGHNT, CDR2 YENEEA, per germline. The CDR3 is made up of 14 amino acids. The CDR3 nucleotides are TGTGCCAGCAGCTTAGCCCCAGAATTCTACGAGCAGTACTTC. Translation: CASSLAPEFYEQYF. Full variable domain (missing parts from reference TRBV11-3 and TRBJ2-7): EAGVVQSPRYKIIEKKQPVAFWCNPISGHNTLYWYLQNLGQGPELLIRYENEEAVDDSQLPKDRFSAERLKGVDSTLKIQPAELGDSAVYLCASSLAPEFYEQYFGPGTRLTVT.

For the CDR3, the DNA is TGCGCCAGCAGCTTGGTCGGGGACTATGGCTACACCTTC. Translated: CASSLVGDYGYTF. This chain uses TRBV5-1 with TRBJ1-2; D unclear. The CDR3 has 13 amino acids. Germline CDR1 SGHRS, CDR2 YFSETQ. Trimming removed 0 bases at V and 3 bases at J, with 6 bases between.

The chain recombines TRBV5-4 with TRBJ2-1; 7 bases fit TRBD2. CDR1 SGHNT and CDR2 YYREEE come from the germline V gene (reference sequence). Unmatched junction bases numbered 9, after V lost 5 bases and J lost 4 bases. The CDR3 has 15 residues. In DNA, the CDR3 is TGTGCCAGCAGTTCTCAAAGCGGGGATTACAATGAGCAGTTCTTC. Translated, it gives CASSSQSGDYNEQFF.

The V gene is TRBV5-1, the J gene TRBJ1-1; TRBD1 matches 7 bases. CDR1 is SGHRS, CDR2 YFSETQ, per germline. The V and J ends lost 0 bases and 3 bases, in that order; junction bases with no gene match: 8. The CDR3 consists of 16 residues. CDR3 DNA sequence: TGCGCCAGCAGCTTGGGGGCAGGGGGGCCCGACACTGAAGCTTTCTTT. It yields the protein CASSLGAGGPDTEAFF.

The chain links TRBV5-1 to TRBJ2-2; 11 bases map to TRBD2. Trimming took 4 bases from V and 2 from J; bases not matched to a gene: 4. The CDR3 runs to 16 residues. The germline gives CDR1 SGHRS, CDR2 YFSETQ. CDR3 DNA: TGCGCCAGCAGCCGAACTAGCGGGGGAAACACCGGGGAGCTGTTTTTT. Encoded protein: CASSRTSGGNTGELFF.

J is TRBJ1-2 and V is TRBV11-2; D remains ambiguous. Germline CDR1 reads SGHAT; CDR2 reads FQNNGV. Trimming removed 4 bases at V and 1 base at J, with 16 bases between. The CDR3 spans 16 residues. The CDR3 here is CASSSASGNFNYGYTF. The CDR3 region has the DNA TGTGCCAGCAGCTCAGCGTCCGGGAACTTTAACTATGGCTACACCTTC.

The V call is TRBV6-1, the J call TRBJ1-3, with D uncertain. The CDR3 consists of 19 residues. The germline V gene encodes CDR1 MNHNS and CDR2 SASEGT. V was clipped by 0 bases and J by 2 bases, with 20 bases between them. CDR3 nucleotides: TGTGCCAGCAGTGAAGCGTCAGGCCACGGGAGGCTGGCTGGAAACACCATATATTTT. This translates into CASSEASGHGRLAGNTIYF.

This clone came up a few times. The CDR3: CASSQDPAETPLHF. The CDR3 DNA follows: TGCGCCAGCAGCCAAGATCCAGCGGAAACACCCCTCCACTTT. This chain uses TRBV4-1 with TRBJ1-6; no firm D call. This CDR3 spans 14 amino acids. Trimming stripped 0 bases from V and 11 bases from J, with 11 bases between. Germline lookup yields CDR1 MGHRA and CDR2 YSYEKL.

As to this clone: The identical CDR3 is also encoded by other nucleotide sequences in the sample. The chain has TRBV5-1 and TRBJ2-5; D not certain. V was clipped by 2 bases and J by 3 bases, with 8 bases between them. The CDR3 extends over 13 amino acids. In germline, CDR1 is SGHRS, CDR2 YFSETQ. This CDR3 is CASSFPGEETQYF. The DNA for the CDR3 is TGCGCCAGCAGCTTTCCCGGTGAAGAGACCCAGTACTTC.

The genes are TRBV27 and TRBJ1-3, with TRBD1 identical over 8 bases. With 4 bases clipped from V and 2 bases from J, the junction kept 4 bases outside the gene matches. Germline-derived CDR1 and CDR2 are MNHEY and SMNVEV (reference sequence). CDR3 length equals 15 residues. The CDR3 DNA reads TGTGCCAGCAGTTCATGGACAGGGCCTGGAAACACCATATATTTT. Translation gives CASSSWTGPGNTIYF.

This clone has only a few counts. This chain joins TRBV27 and TRBJ1-2; the match to TRBD1 covers 7 bases. With V trimmed by 5 bases and J by 6 bases, 6 bases remained unmatched. The CDR3 spans 13 residues. Germline-derived CDR1 and CDR2 are MNHEY and SMNVEV (reference sequence). The DNA of the CDR3 is TGTGCCAGCAGTCCACGACAGGGACATGGCTACACCTTC. Translation: CASSPRQGHGYTF.

The V call is TRBV9, the J call TRBJ2-7, with TRBD2 matching over 7 bases. The ends lost 0 bases at V and 2 bases at J; junction bases unmatched: 5. CDR1 is SGDLS and CDR2 is YYNGEE in the germline V gene. The CDR3 has 15 amino acids. The CDR3 spells CASSVEGSGPYEQYF. CDR3 nucleotide sequence: TGTGCCAGCAGCGTAGAAGGTAGCGGGCCCTACGAGCAGTACTTC. Based on the CDR3 plus reference TRBV9 and TRBJ2-7, the full variable domain is DSGVTQTPKHLITATGQRVTLRCSPRSGDLSVYWYQQSLDQGLQFLIQYYNGEERAKGNILERFSAQQFPDLHSELNLSSLELGDSALYFCASSVEGSGPYEQYFGPGTRLTVT.

The rearrangement links TRBV10-3 to TRBJ1-1; possibly TRBD1 for D (5 bases). CDR3 length: 12 residues. The germline V and J ends were trimmed by 4 bases and 10 bases, with 13 bases remaining between them. Germline V gene sequence: CDR1 ENHRY, CDR2 SYGVKD. The CDR3 reads CAISGGGEGAFF. The CDR3 nucleotides are TGTGCCATCAGTGGGGGGGGAGAGGGAGCTTTCTTT.

In this sample, this clone turned up once. The chain is built from TRBV15 and TRBJ1-5; D remains unclear. This CDR3 is 14 amino acids long. Germline V gene data show CDR1 as LNHNV and CDR2 as YYDKDF (reference sequence). The V end was cut by 6 bases, the J end by 6 bases, with 15 bases between. CDR3 sequence reads: CATRGGVERQPQHF. CDR3 DNA sequence: TGTGCCACCAGGGGCGGGGTTGAACGTCAGCCCCAGCATTTT.

The chain joins TRBV29-1 to TRBJ1-2; possibly TRBD1 for D (5 bases). From germline, CDR1 is SQVTM and CDR2 ANQGSEA. The CDR3 contains 15 residues. V was clipped by 6 bases and J by 2 bases, with 19 bases between them. CDR3: CSVPFFMTANYGYTF. CDR3 nucleotides: TGCAGCGTCCCGTTTTTCATGACAGCGAACTATGGCTACACCTTC. Filled out from reference TRBV29-1 and TRBJ1-2, the complete variable domain reads SAVISQKPSRDICQRGTSLTIQCQVDSQVTMMFWYRQQPGQSLTLIATANQGSEATYESGFVIDKFPISRPNLTFSTLTVSNMSPEDSSIYLCSVPFFMTANYGYTFGSGTRLTVV.

The V and J genes are TRBV5-3 and TRBJ1-3, with 10 bases fitting TRBD1. TRBV5-3 is identified as an open reading frame with a role that is uncertain. J was trimmed by 0 bases and V by 10 bases; bases with no gene match: 4. This CDR3 contains 14 residues. Written as DNA, the CDR3 is TGTGCCGGGCGGACAGGGGGCTCTGGAAACACCATATATTTT. Residues: CAGRTGGSGNTIYF.

The V gene is TRBV7-9, the J gene TRBJ1-2; TRBD1 matches 8 bases. The CDR3 runs to 18 residues. V dropped 7 bases and J dropped 0; count of bases not matched to a gene: 16. The germline V gene has CDR1 SEHNR and CDR2 FQNEAQ (reference sequence). DNA for the CDR3: TGTGCCAGCACCCCCGAGGTGGGACAGGAGATTTCTAACTATGGCTACACCTTC. The encoded protein is CASTPEVGQEISNYGYTF.

J is TRBJ1-4 and V is TRBV25-1; 9 nucleotides align to TRBD1. The CDR3 loop spans 15 amino acids. Germline V lookup: CDR1 MGHDK, CDR2 SYGVNS. The J segment lost 3 bases and the V segment lost 6 bases, leaving 5 bases of the junction unmatched. DNA for the CDR3: TGTGCCAGCAGCGACAGGGGGTACGCTAATGAAAAACTGTTTTTT. Its protein is CASSDRGYANEKLFF.

The gene calls are TRBV7-3 and TRBJ1-1; D is uncertain. The length of the CDR3 is 13 residues. The germline V gene encodes CDR1 SGHTA and CDR2 FQGTGA. With 1 base removed from V and 3 bases from J, the gap between germline ends came to 6 bases. Here the CDR3 reads CASSLISDTEAFF. CDR3 DNA: TGTGCCAGCAGCTTAATAAGCGACACTGAAGCTTTCTTT.